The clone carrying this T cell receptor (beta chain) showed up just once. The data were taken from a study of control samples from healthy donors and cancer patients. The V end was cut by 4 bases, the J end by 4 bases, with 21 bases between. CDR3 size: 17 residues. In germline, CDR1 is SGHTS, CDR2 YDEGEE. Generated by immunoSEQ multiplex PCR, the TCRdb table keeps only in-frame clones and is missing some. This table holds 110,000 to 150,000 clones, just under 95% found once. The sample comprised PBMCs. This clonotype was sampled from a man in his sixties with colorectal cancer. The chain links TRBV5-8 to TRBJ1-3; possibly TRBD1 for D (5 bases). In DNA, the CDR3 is TGTGCCAGCAGCCAGTTTTACGGGAAGGGACCGGGAAACACCATATATTTT. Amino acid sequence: CASSQFYGKGPGNTIYF.